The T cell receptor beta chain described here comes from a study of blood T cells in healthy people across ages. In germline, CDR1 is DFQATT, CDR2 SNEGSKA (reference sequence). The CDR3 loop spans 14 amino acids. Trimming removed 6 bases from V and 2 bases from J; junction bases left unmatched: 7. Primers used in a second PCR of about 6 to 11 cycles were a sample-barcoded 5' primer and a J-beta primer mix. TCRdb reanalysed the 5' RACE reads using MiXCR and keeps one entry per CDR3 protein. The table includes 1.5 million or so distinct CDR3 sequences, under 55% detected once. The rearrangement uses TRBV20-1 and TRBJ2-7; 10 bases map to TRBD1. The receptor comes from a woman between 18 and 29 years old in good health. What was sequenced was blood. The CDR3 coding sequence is TGCAGTGCGTGGGACAGGGGTACCACCTACGAGCAGTACTTC. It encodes CSAWDRGTTYEQYF.